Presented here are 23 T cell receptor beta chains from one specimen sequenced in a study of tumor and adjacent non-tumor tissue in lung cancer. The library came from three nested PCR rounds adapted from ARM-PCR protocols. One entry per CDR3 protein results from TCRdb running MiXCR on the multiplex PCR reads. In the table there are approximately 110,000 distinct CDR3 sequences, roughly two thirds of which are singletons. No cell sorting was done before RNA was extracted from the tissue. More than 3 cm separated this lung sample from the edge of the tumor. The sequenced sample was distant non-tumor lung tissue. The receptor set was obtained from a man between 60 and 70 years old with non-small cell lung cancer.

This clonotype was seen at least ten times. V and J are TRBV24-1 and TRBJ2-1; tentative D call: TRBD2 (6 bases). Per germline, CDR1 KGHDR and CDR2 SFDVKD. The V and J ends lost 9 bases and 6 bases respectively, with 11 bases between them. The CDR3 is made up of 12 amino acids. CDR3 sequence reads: CATAGLANEQFF. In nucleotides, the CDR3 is TGTGCCACCGCGGGACTGGCCAATGAGCAGTTCTTC.

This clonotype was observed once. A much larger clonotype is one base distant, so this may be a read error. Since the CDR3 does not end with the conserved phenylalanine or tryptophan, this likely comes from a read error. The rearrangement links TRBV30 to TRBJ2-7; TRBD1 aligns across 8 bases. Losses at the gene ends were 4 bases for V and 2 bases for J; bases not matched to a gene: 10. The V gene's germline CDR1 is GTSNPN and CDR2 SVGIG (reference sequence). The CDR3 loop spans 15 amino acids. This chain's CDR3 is CAWTPTGTGTYEQYL. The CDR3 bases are TGTGCCTGGACCCCGACCGGGACAGGCACCTACGAGCAGTACCTC.

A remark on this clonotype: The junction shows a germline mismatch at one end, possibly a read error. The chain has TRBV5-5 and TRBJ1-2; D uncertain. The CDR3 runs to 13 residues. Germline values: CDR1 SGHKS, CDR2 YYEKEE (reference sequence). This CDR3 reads CASSLEGDYGYIF. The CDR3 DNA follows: TGCGCCAGCAGCTTGGAAGGCGACTATGGCTACATCTTC.

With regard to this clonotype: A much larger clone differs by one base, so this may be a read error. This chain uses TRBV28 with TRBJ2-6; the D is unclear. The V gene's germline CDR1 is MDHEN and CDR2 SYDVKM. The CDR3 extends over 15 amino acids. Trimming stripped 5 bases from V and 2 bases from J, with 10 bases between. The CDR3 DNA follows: TGTGCCAGCAGTCCCACAGTGGCTGGGGCCAACGTCCTGACTTTC. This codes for CASSPTVAGANVLTF.

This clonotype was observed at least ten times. The CDR3 reads CASSEGPRFGYTF. CDR3 bases: TGTGCCAGCAGTGAGGGGCCCCGATTTGGCTACACCTTC. J is TRBJ1-2 and V is TRBV12-3 or TRBV12-4, with D possibly matching TRBD1 (5 bases). The CDR3 has 13 amino acids. V was cut by 5 bases and J by 7 bases, with 14 bases left in between.

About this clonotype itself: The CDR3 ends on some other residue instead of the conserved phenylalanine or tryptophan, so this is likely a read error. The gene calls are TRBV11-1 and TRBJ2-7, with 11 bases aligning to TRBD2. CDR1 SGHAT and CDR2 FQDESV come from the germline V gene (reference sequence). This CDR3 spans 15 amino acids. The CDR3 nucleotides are TGTGCCATCAGCTTACGTACTAGCGGGAGATACGAGCAGTACTCC. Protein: CAISLRTSGRYEQYS.

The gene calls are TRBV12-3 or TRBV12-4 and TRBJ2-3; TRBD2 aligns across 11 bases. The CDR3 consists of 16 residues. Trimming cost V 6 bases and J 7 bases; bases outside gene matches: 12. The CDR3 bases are TGTGCCAGCAGCCACGGAATAGCGGGAGGGTCAAATACGCAGTATTTT. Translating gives CASSHGIAGGSNTQYF.

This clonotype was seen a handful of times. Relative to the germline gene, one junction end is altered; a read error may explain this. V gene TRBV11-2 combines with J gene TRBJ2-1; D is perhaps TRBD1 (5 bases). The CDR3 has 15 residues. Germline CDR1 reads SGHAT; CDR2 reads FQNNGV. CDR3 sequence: CASILTGSSYNEQFF. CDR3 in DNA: TGTGCCAGCATCTTAACAGGCAGCTCCTACAATGAGCAATTCTTC.

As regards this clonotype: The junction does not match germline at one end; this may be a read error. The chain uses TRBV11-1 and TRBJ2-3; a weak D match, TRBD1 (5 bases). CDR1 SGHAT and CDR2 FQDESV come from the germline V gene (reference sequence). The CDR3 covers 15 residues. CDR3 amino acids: CASTLARALSDTQYF. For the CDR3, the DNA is TGTGCCAGCACCTTGGCCAGGGCACTGTCGGATACGCAGTACTTT.

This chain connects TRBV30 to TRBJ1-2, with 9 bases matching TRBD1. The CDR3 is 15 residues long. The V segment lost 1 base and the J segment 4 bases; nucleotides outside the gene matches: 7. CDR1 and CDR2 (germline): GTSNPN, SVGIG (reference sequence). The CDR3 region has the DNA TGTGCCTGGAGTGGTACAGGGGGCCGAATCTATGGCTACACCTTC. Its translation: CAWSGTGGRIYGYTF.

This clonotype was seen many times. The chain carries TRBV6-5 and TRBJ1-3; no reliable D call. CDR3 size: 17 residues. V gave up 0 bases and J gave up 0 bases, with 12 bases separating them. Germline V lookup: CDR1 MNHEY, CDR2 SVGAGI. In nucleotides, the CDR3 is TGTGCCAGCAGTTACTCCACGGCAGGCCACTCTGGAAACACCATATATTTT. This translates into CASSYSTAGHSGNTIYF.

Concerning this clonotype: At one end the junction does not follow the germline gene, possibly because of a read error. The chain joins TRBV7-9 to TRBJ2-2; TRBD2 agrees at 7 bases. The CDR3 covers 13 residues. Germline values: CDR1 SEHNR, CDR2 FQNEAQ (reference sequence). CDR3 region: CASSLVGSGEMFF. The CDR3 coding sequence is TGTGCCAGCAGCTTAGTGGGCAGCGGGGAGATGTTTTTT.

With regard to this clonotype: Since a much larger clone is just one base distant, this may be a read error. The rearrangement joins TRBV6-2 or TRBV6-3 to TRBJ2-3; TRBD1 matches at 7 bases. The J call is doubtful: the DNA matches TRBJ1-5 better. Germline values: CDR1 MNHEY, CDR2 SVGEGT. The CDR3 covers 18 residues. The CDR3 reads CASSFLVLDRVSTDTQHF. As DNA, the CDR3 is TGTGCCAGCAGTTTTTTAGTCCTTGACAGGGTTTCCACAGATACGCAGCATTTT.

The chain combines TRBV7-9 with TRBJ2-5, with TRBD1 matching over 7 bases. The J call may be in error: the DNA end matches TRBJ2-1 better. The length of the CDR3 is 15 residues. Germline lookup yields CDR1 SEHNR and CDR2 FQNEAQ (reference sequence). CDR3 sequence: CASSTTGKYQETQFF. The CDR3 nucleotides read TGTGCCAGCAGCACGACAGGGAAGTACCAAGAGACCCAGTTCTTC.

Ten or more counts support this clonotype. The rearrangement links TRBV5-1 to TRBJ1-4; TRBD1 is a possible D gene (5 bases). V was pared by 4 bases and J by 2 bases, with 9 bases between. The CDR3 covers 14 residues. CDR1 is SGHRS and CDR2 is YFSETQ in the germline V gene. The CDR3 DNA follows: TGCGCCAGCAGCCAGGGAAGCACTAATGAAAAACTGTTTTTT. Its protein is CASSQGSTNEKLFF. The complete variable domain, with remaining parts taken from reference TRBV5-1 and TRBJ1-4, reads KAGVTQTPRYLIKTRGQQVTLSCSPISGHRSVSWYQQTPGQGLQFLFEYFSETQRNKGNFPGRFSGRQFSNSRSEMNVSTLELGDSALYLCASSQGSTNEKLFFGSGTQLSVL.

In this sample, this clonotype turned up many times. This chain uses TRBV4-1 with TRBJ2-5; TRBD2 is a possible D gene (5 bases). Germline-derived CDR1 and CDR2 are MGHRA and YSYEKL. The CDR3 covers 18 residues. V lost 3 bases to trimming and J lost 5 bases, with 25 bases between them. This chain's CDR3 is CASSHPIGLPQLLETQYF. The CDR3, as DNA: TGCGCCAGCAGCCATCCTATAGGACTTCCCCAGCTTTTGGAGACCCAGTACTTC.

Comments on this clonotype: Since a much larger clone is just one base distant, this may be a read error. The CDR3: CTSSYYDATGVRETQYF. The DNA for the CDR3 is TGTACCAGCAGTTACTACGATGCAACGGGAGTAAGGGAGACCCAGTACTTC. This chain joins TRBV6-5 and TRBJ2-5; perhaps TRBD2 as D (6 bases). This CDR3 region has 17 residues. Germline assignment: CDR1 MNHEY and CDR2 SVGAGI.

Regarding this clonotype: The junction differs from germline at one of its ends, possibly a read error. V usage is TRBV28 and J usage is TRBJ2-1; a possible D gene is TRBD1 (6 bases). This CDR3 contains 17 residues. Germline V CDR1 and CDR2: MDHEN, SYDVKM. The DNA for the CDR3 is TGTACCAGCAGCTTCATTCCCTTGGCAGGGGTATTGGATGAGCAGTTCTTC. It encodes CTSSFIPLAGVLDEQFF. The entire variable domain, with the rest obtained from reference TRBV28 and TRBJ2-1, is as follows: DVKVTQSSRYLVKRTGEKVFLECVQDMDHENMFWYRQDPGLGLRLIYFSYDVKMKEKGDIPEGYSVSREKKERFSLILESASTNQTSMYLCTSSFIPLAGVLDEQFFGPGTRLTVL.

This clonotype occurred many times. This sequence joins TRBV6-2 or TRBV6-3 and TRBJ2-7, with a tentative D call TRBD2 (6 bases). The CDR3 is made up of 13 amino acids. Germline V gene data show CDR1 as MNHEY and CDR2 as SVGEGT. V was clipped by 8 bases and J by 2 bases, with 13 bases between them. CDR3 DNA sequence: TGTGCCAGCGGGTCGGGAGCTACCTACGAGCAGTACTTC. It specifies CASGSGATYEQYF.

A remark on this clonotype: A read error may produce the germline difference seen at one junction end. The CDR3 region has the DNA TGTGCCAGTAGCTCAGCGGGAGGCGCTGGCACAGATACGCAGTATTTT. Translation: CASSSAGGAGTDTQYF. The V gene is TRBV11-2, the J gene TRBJ2-3; 9 bases align to TRBD2. The CDR3 totals 16 residues. Germline CDR1 is SGHAT and CDR2 is FQNNGV.

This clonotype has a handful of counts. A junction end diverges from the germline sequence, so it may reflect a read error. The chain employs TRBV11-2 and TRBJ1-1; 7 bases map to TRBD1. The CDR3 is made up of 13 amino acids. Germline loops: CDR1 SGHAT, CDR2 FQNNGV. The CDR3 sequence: CASSLVTGAEGFF. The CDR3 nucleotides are TGTGCCAGCAGCTTAGTAACAGGGGCTGAAGGTTTCTTT.

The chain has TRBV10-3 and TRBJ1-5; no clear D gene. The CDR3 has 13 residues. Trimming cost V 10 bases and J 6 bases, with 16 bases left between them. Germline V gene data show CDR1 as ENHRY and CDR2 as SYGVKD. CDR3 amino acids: CATAEGVSQPQHF. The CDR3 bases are TGTGCCACCGCGGAGGGTGTAAGTCAGCCCCAGCATTTT.

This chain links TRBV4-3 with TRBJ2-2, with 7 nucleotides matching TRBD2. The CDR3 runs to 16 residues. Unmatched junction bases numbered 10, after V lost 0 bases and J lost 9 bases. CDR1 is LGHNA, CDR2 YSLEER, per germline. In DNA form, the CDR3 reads TGCGCCAGCAGCCAAGATCGGGCTAGCGGCACAAGGGAGCTGTTTTTT. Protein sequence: CASSQDRASGTRELFF.